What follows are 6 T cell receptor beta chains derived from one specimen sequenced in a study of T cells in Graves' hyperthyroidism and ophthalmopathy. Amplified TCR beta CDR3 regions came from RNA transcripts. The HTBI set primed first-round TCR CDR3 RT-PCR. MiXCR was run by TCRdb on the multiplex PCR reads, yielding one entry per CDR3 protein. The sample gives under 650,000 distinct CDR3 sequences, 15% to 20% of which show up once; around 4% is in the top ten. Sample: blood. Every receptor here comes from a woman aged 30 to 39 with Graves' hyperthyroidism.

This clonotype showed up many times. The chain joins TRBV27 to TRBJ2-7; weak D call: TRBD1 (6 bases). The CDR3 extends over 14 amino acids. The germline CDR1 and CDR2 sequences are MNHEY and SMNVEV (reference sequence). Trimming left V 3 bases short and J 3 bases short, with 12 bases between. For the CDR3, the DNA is TGTGCCAGCAGTTTCAGGGGTACAGACTACGAGCAGTACTTC. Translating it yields CASSFRGTDYEQYF.

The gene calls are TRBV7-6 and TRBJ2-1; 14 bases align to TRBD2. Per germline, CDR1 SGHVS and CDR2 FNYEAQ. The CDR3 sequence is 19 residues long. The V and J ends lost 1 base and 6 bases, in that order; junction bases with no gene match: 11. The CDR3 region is CASSLERTSGRSSANEQFF. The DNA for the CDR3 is TGTGCCAGCAGCTTAGAGAGGACTAGCGGGAGGTCTTCCGCCAATGAGCAGTTCTTC.

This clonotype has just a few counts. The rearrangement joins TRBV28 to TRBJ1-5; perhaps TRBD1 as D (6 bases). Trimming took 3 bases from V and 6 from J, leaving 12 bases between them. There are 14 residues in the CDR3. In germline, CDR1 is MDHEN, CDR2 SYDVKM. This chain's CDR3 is CASSLADSFQPQHF. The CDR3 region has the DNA TGTGCCAGCAGTTTGGCGGACAGCTTTCAGCCCCAGCATTTT.

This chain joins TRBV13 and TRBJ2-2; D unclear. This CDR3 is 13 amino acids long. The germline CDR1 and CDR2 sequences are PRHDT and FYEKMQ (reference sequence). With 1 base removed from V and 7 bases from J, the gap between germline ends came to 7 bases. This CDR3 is CASSLVSGGELFF. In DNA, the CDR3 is TGTGCCAGCAGCTTAGTGTCCGGCGGGGAGCTGTTTTTT.

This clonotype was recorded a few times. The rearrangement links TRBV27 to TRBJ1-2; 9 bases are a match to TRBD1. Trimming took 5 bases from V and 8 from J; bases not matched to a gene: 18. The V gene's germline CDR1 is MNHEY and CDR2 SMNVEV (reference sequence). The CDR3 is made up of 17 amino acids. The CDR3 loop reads CASSKRNRGLGGSGYTF. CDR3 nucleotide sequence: TGTGCCAGCAGTAAGAGGAACAGGGGGCTTGGAGGAAGCGGCTACACCTTC.

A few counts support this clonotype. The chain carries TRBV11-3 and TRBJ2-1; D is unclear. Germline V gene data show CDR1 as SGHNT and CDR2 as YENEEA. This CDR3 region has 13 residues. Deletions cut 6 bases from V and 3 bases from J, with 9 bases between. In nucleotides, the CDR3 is TGTGCCAGCAGATCAATCAGCTACAATGAGCAGTTCTTC. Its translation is CASRSISYNEQFF. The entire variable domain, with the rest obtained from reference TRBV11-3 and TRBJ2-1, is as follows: EAGVVQSPRYKIIEKKQPVAFWCNPISGHNTLYWYLQNLGQGPELLIRYENEEAVDDSQLPKDRFSAERLKGVDSTLKIQPAELGDSAVYLCASRSISYNEQFFGPGTRLTVL.